These T cell receptor beta chains were read from a single sample in a study of blood T cell repertoires in COVID-19. TCRdb keeps only in-frame clones here, not all; method: immunoSEQ multiplex PCR. This table holds around 120,000 clones, 78% found once. Sequencing input: peripheral blood. Receptors were obtained from a man between 65 and 85 years old with acute or convalescent COVID-19. CDR3s include the opening cysteine and the closing phenylalanine or tryptophan. Fields, in order: J gene, clone size, V gene, D gene, CDR3 DNA, CDR3 protein. D genes are given only for firm matches. Clone size, where shown, is once, few, many, or a class for clones that have expanded.

TRBJ1-5 | . | TRBV3-1/TRBV3-2 | . | TGTGCCAGCAGCCAAGAATTTGGCAGGGGCCAGCCCCAGCATTTT | CASSQEFGRGQPQHF
TRBJ1-2 | once | TRBV5-1 | TRBD1 | TGCGCCAGCAGCTTGGTTTCAACAGGGGTTGGCTACACCTTC | CASSLVSTGVGYTF
TRBJ1-1 | . | TRBV9 | . | TGTGCCAGCAGCGTAAAGGGAGAACAGTGGAACACTGAAGCTTTCTTT | CASSVKGEQWNTEAFF
TRBJ2-1 | . | TRBV10-3 | . | TGTGCCATCAGTAGTACGAGCTCCTACAATGAGCAGTTCTTC | CAISSTSSYNEQFF
TRBJ1-1 | . | TRBV5-1 | TRBD1 | TGCGCCAGCAGCCTGGGACAGGGGCGGCCTGAAGCTTTCTTT | CASSLGQGRPEAFF
TRBJ1-1 | once | TRBV5-1 | . | TGCGCCAGCAGTTTGTCCGGGATGAACACTGAAGCTTTCTTT | CASSLSGMNTEAFF
TRBJ1-6 | once | TRBV7-2 | . | TGTGCCAGCAGCTTAGCCGGTACCGTCCCACCCCTCCACTTT | CASSLAGTVPPLHF
TRBJ1-2 | . | TRBV19 | . | TGTGCCAGTAGCCAGGGGAGGGGACCCTATGGCTACACCTTC | CASSQGRGPYGYTF
TRBJ2-7 | few | TRBV30 | . | TGTGCCTGGAGTGCGATCCAGGGGACCTCCTACGAGCAGTACTTC | CAWSAIQGTSYEQYF
TRBJ1-2 | . | TRBV7-2 | TRBD1 | TGTGCCAGCAGCTTCTACAGGACAGGGGACAGTGGCTACACCTTC | CASSFYRTGDSGYTF
TRBJ2-2 | once | TRBV2 | TRBD2 | TGTGCCAGCAGCTCGGGACTAGCTACCACCGGGGAGCTGTTTTTT | CASSSGLATTGELFF
TRBJ1-2 | . | TRBV7-9 | TRBD1 | TGTGCCAGCAGGCCCACAGGGGACTATGGCTACACCTTC | CASRPTGDYGYTF
TRBJ1-3 | . | TRBV18 | TRBD1 | TGTGCCAGCTCACCAGGACAGGGGGACACCATATATTTT | CASSPGQGDTIYF
TRBJ1-6 | . | TRBV15 | . | TGTGCCACCACTATGGGCCTGATGGAAGTTAATTCACCCCTCCACTTT | CATTMGLMEVNSPLHF
TRBJ1-2 | . | TRBV4-2 | . | TGTGCCAGCAGCCAAGAGGAAGGGGCTGGCTATGGCTACACCTTC | CASSQEEGAGYGYTF
TRBJ1-6 | few | TRBV7-2 | . | TGTGCCAGCAGCTTAATGAGGAATGGGAATTCACCCCTCCACTTT | CASSLMRNGNSPLHF
TRBJ2-7 | . | TRBV29-1 | . | TGCAGCACAGCGTTCCAGGAGGGTGAGCAATACTTC | CSTAFQEGEQYF
TRBJ2-5 | once | TRBV7-8 | TRBD2 | TGTGCCAGCAGCTGGGGGGGATTCCAAGAGACCCAGTACTTC | CASSWGGFQETQYF
TRBJ2-5 | . | TRBV7-2 | TRBD2 | TGTGCCATTGGGGAAGCGGGGGGGCCAAGAGTGACCCAGTACTTC | CAIGEAGGPRVTQYF
TRBJ1-6 | . | TRBV30 | . | TGTGCCTTGTCCAGGGAAGATTCACCCCTCCACTTT | CALSREDSPLHF
TRBJ2-1 | . | TRBV6-5 | TRBD2 | TGTGCCAGCAGGGGACTAGCGGACAATGAGCAGTTCTTC | CASRGLADNEQFF
TRBJ2-6 | . | TRBV29-1 | . | TGCAGCGTTGCAGGGGCGCAAAGCTCTGGGGCCAACGTCCTGACTTTC | CSVAGAQSSGANVLTF
TRBJ2-5 | . | TRBV6-5 | . | TGTGCCAGCGGTCCAGGCCCCCAGTACTTC | CASGPGPQYF
TRBJ2-2 | . | TRBV25-1 | . | TGTGCCCGCATACCAGAAATTAGGCAGGGGCACACCGGGGAGCTGTTTTTT | CARIPEIRQGHTGELFF
TRBJ2-5 | . | TRBV7-2 | TRBD2 | TGTGCCACTAGCGGGGGGGCAGTGGAGACCCAGTACTTC | CATSGGAVETQYF
TRBJ1-2 | . | TRBV5-1 | . | TGCGCCAGCAGCCGGGTGGAGCAGGGCTATGGCTACACCTTC | CASSRVEQGYGYTF
TRBJ2-7 | . | TRBV7-9 | TRBD1 | TGTGCCAGCAGCTGGACAGGGGTCTACGAGCAGTACTTC | CASSWTGVYEQYF
TRBJ2-4 | . | TRBV12-5 | . | TGTGCTAGTGGTCCCACAGAGTTTGTAGCCAAAAACATTCAGTACTTC | CASGPTEFVAKNIQYF
TRBJ1-5 | once | TRBV12-5 | . | TGTGCTAGTGGCCGCCAACAGGGACAGCCCCAGCATTTT | CASGRQQGQPQHF
TRBJ1-2 | . | TRBV3-1/TRBV3-2 | . | TGTGCCAGCAGCCAAGACCTTAACTATGGCTACACCTTC | CASSQDLNYGYTF
TRBJ2-7 | . | TRBV12-1 | . | TGTGCCAGCAGCTTTGAGCTCCCCAGGGGGCTCTACGAGCAGTACTTC | CASSFELPRGLYEQYF
TRBJ1-2 | . | TRBV9 | . | TGTGCCAGCAGCCCGAATTCACAGGGCTCCTATGGCTACACCTTC | CASSPNSQGSYGYTF
TRBJ2-3 | . | TRBV4-3 | . | TGCGCCAGCAGCCAAGACCACACAGATACGCAGTATTTT | CASSQDHTDTQYF
TRBJ2-5 | . | TRBV5-6 | TRBD1 | TGTGCCAGCAGCTCCAACAGGGGGGTGTTGGAGACCCAGTACTTC | CASSSNRGVLETQYF
TRBJ1-1 | . | TRBV7-2 | . | TGTGCCAGCGCCGAGGTATCGTCCACTGAAGCTTTCTTT | CASAEVSSTEAFF
TRBJ1-2 | . | TRBV6-6 | TRBD1 | TGTGCCAGCAGTCGGACCGGGACAGGGGCGTCTAACTATGGCTACACCTTC | CASSRTGTGASNYGYTF
TRBJ2-7 | . | TRBV4-3 | TRBD1 | TGCGCCAGCAGCTCCGCCTTTGGCTCACAGGGGGGTTCCTACGAGCAGTACTTC | CASSSAFGSQGGSYEQYF
TRBJ1-1 | . | TRBV12-3/TRBV12-4 | . | TGTGCCAGCACCCTAAGCAGGGGCACTGAAGCTTTCTTT | CASTLSRGTEAFF
TRBJ1-1 | . | TRBV3-1/TRBV3-2 | TRBD1 | TGTGCCAGCAGCCACCACGACAGGGTTGGCACTGAAGCTTTCTTT | CASSHHDRVGTEAFF
TRBJ1-4 | many | TRBV3-1/TRBV3-2 | TRBD1 | TGTGCCAGCAGCCAATCCCTCCCGGACAGGAGGTGGAAAAAACTGTTTTTT | CASSQSLPDRRWKKLFF